This T cell receptor (beta chain) was captured by sequencing in a study of cytomegalovirus exposure and HLA in healthy donors. In nominal health when sampled, donors likely had unrecorded immune exposures nonetheless. On this clone: The antigen is unknown.

The PCR had 60 Vbeta and 13 Jbeta primers. The table came from immunoSEQ multiplex PCR; TCRdb's copy has only in-frame clones and leaves some out. The data include about 67,000 clones; the top ten clones carry approximately 1.6%. Broader study findings: Indistinguishability led to the exclusion of some V segments, TRBV6-2 and TRBV6-3 included. The only immune exposure information that was available was CMV serostatus.

The germline gives CDR1 PRHDT, CDR2 FYEKMQ (reference sequence). V was trimmed by 5 bases and J by 0 bases, leaving 11 bases between them. The CDR3 sequence is 15 residues long. This receptor was obtained from a woman aged 25 to 45 in good health and CMV-seronegative. This sequence joins TRBV13 and TRBJ2-4, with D uncertain. The sequenced sample was PBMCs. The CDR3 is CASSPYLVAKNIQYF. CDR3 DNA sequence: TGTGCCAGCAGCCCCTATCTCGTAGCCAAAAACATTCAGTACTTC. The entire variable domain, with the rest obtained from reference TRBV13 and TRBJ2-4, is as follows: AAGVIQSPRHLIKEKRETATLKCYPIPRHDTVYWYQQGPGQDPQFLISFYEKMQSDKGSIPDRFSAQQFSDYHSELNMSSLELGDSALYFCASSPYLVAKNIQYFGAGTRLSVL.